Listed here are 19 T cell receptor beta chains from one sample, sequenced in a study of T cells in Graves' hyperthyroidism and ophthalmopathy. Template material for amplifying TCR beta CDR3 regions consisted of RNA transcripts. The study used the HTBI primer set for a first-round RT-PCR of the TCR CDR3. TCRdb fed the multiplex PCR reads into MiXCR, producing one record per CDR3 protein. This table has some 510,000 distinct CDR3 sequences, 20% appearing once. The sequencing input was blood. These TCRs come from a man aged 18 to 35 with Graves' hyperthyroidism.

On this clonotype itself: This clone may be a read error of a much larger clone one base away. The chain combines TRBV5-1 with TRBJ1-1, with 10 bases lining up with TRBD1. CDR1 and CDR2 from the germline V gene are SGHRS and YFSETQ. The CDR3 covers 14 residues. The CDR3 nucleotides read TGCGCCAGCAGCCCGGACAGGGGGAAAACTGAAGCTTGCTTT. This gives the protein CASSPDRGKTEACF. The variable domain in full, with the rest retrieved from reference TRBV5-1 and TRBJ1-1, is KAGVTQTPRYLIKTRGQQVTLSCSPISGHRSVSWYQQTPGQGLQFLFEYFSETQRNKGNFPGRFSGRQFSNSRSEMNVSTLELGDSALYLCASSPDRGKTEACFGQGTRLTVV.

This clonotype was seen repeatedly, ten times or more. The CDR3 loop is CASSTGGQGNYEQYF. The CDR3 nucleotides read TGTGCCAGCAGCACTGGGGGACAGGGGAACTACGAGCAGTACTTC. The rearrangement uses TRBV9 and TRBJ2-7; 10 bases line up with TRBD1. After removal of 4 bases from V and 3 bases from J, the junction contained 7 bases not matched to a gene. Germline lookup yields CDR1 SGDLS and CDR2 YYNGEE. The CDR3 has 15 residues.

Here the CDR3 DNA reads TGTGCCAGCATAACGGACCCTCAGGGGGGTGGCTACACCTTC. This sequence encodes CASITDPQGGGYTF. The chain links TRBV2 to TRBJ1-2; 7 nucleotides align to TRBD1. Trimming removed 7 bases from V and 7 bases from J; junction bases left unmatched: 12. Germline values: CDR1 SNHLY, CDR2 FYNNEI. The CDR3 is 14 residues long.

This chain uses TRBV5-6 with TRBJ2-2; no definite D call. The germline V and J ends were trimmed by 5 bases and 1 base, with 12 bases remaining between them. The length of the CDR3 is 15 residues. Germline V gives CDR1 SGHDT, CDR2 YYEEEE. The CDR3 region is CASRYRQLNTGELFF. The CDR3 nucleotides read TGTGCCAGCAGGTACAGACAACTGAACACCGGGGAGCTGTTTTTT.

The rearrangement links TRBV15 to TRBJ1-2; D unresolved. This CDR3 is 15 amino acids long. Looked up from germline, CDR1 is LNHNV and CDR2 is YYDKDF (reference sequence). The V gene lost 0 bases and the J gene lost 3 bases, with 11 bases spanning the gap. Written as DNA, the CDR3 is TGTGCCACCAGCAGAGATTCGCCTTGGGACTATGGCTACACCTTC. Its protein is CATSRDSPWDYGYTF. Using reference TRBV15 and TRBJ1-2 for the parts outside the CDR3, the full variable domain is DAMVIQNPRYQVTQFGKPVTLSCSQTLNHNVMYWYQQKSSQAPKLLFHYYDKDFNNEADTPDNFQSRRPNTSFCFLDIRSPGLGDTAMYLCATSRDSPWDYGYTFGSGTRLTVV.

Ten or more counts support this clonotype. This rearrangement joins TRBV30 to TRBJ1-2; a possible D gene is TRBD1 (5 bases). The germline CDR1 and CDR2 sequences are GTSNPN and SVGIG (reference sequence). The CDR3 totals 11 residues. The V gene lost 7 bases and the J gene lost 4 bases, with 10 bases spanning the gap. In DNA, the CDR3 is TGTGCCTTGAGGGGCAGCTATGGCTACACCTTC. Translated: CALRGSYGYTF.

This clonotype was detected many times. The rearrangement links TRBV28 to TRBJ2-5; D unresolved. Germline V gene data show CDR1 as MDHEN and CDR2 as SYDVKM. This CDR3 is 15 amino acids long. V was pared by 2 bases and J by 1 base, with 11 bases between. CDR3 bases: TGTGCCAGCAGTTTAAGGCTGGAAATCCAAGAGACCCAGTACTTC. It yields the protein CASSLRLEIQETQYF.

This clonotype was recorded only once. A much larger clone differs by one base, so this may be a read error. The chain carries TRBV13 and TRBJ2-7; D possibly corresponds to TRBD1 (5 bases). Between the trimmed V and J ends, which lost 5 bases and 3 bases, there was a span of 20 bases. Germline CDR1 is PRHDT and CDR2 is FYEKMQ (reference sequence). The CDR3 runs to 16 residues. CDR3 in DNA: TGTGCCAGCAGCCTCACCTGGACAACCGAACTCTACGAGCAGTACTTC. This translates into CASSLTWTTELYEQYF.

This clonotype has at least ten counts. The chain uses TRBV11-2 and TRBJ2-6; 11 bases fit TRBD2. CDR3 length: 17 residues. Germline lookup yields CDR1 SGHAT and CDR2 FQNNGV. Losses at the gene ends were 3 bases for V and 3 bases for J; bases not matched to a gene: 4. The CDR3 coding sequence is TGTGCCAGCAGCTTCCCTAGCGGGGGGAGTGGGGCCAACGTCCTGACTTTC. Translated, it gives CASSFPSGGSGANVLTF.

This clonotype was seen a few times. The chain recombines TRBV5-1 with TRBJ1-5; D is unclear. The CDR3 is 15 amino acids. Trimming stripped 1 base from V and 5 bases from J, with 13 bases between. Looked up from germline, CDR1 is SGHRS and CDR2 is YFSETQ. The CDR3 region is CASSLRAGRDQPQHF. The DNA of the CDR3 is TGCGCCAGCAGCTTGAGGGCAGGCCGCGATCAGCCCCAGCATTTT.

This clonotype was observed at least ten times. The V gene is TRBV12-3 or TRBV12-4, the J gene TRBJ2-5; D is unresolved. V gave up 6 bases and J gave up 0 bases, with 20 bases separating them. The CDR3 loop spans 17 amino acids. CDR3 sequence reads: CASSLEMTESYQETQYF. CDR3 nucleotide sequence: TGTGCCAGCAGCCTAGAGATGACGGAGTCGTACCAAGAGACCCAGTACTTC.

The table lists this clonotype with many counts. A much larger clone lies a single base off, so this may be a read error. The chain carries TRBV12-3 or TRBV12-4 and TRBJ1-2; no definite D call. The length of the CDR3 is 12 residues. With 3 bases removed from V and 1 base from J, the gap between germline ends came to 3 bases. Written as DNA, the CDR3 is TGTGCCAGCAGTTTTAGTAACTATGGCTACACCTTC. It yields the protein CASSFSNYGYTF.

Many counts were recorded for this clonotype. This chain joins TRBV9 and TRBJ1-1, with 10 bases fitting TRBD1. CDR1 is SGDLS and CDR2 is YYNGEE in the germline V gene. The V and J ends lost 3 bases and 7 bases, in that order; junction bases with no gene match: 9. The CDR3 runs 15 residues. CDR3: CASSETPGQGHEAFF. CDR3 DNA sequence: TGTGCCAGCAGCGAAACCCCGGGACAGGGGCATGAAGCTTTCTTT.

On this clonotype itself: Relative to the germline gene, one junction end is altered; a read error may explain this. CDR3 bases: TGCGCCAGCAGCCCGGCCGGGAACACTGATGCTTTCTTT. Protein sequence: CASSPAGNTDAFF. The chain carries TRBV5-1 and TRBJ1-1; D is unclear. This CDR3 region has 13 residues. The germline CDR1 and CDR2 sequences are SGHRS and YFSETQ.

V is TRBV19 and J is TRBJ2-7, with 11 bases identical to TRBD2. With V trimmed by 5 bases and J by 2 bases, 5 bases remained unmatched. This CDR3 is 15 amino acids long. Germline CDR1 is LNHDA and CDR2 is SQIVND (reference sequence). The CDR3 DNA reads TGTGCCAGTAGTTGGGGACTAGCGGAGGCCTACGAGCAGTACTTC. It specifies CASSWGLAEAYEQYF.

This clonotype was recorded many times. The CDR3 nucleotides read TGTGCCAGCAGTGGGGACGGCGGAGGGTCCACCTTC. It codes for CASSGDGGGSTF. V is TRBV6-1 and J is TRBJ1-2; maybe TRBD1 (5 bases). The germline V gene encodes CDR1 MNHNS and CDR2 SASEGT. V was trimmed by 4 bases and J by 13 bases, leaving 16 bases between them. This CDR3 region has 12 residues.

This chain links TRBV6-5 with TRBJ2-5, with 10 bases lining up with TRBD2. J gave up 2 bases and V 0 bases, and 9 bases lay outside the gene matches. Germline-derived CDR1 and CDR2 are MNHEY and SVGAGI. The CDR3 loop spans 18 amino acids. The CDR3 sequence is CASSYSNLAGENQETQYF. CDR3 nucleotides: TGTGCCAGCAGTTACTCGAACCTAGCGGGGGAAAATCAAGAGACCCAGTACTTC.

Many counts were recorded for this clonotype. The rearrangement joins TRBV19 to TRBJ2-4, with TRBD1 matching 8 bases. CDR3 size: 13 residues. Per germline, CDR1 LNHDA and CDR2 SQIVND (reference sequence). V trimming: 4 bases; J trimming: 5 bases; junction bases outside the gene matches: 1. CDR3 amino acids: CASSTRGQNIQYF. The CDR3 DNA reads TGTGCCAGTAGTACCAGGGGGCAAAACATTCAGTACTTC.

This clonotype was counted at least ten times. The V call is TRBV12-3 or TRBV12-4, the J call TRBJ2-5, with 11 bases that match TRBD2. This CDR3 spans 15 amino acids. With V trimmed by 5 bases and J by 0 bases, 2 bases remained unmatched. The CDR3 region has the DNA TGTGCCAGCAGTGCGGGACTAGCGGACCAAGAGACCCAGTACTTC. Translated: CASSAGLADQETQYF.